This TCR beta chain was sequenced during a study of cytomegalovirus exposure and HLA in healthy donors. Across the study: As released early, the data held about 85 million unique TCRs from HLA-typed donors.

Study-wide findings and caveats: High sensitivity and specificity were reportedly achieved when the classifier diagnosed cytomegalovirus status. Segments of the TCR beta V type were, in most cases, productive about 87% or about 30% of the time in an earlier analysis.

Germline CDR1 is MDHEN and CDR2 is SYDVKM. With 5 bases removed from V and 3 bases from J, the gap between germline ends came to 26 bases. CDR3 length: 19 residues. A multiplex PCR was run with 60 Vbeta primers and 13 Jbeta primers. Method: immunoSEQ multiplex PCR; TCRdb's copy keeps in-frame clones and lacks some. The sample yields over 80,000 clones, around 81% seen once. For this clone: Its antigen is as yet unknown.

The clonotype originates from a man aged 35-49 years in good health and CMV-seropositive. The sequenced material came from PBMCs. The V and J genes are TRBV28 and TRBJ2-1; a weak D match, TRBD2 (6 bases). As DNA, the CDR3 is TGTGCCAGCAGTGCCTTTACGAGCGCCGACGGCGGGGACTACAATGAGCAGTTCTTC. Translated: CASSAFTSADGGDYNEQFF.